The following is a T cell receptor (beta chain) sequence with its context. Its specificity is unknown. This sample is drawn from a study of T cell responses to AZD1222 COVID-19 vaccine. Study details: Some second doses came at about 4 weeks and others at about 12 weeks; these were pooled. Study outcomes and limitations: Seropositivity was recorded at baseline in only a handful of AZD1222 recipients. Only after the peak T cell response were repertoires sampled. In a largely white British group with more females than males, clonal diversity was possibly underestimated.

V was trimmed by 6 bases and J by 6 bases, leaving 14 bases between them. Germline CDR1 reads MNHNY; CDR2 reads SVGAGI (reference sequence). There are 14 residues in the CDR3. Libraries were prepared by immunoSEQ multiplex PCR; TCRdb keeps only in-frame clonotypes and omits some of them. The sample contains about 130,000 clones, 80% to 90% of which appear only once. The sample in question was peripheral blood, obtained on day 0 of AZD1222 vaccination. The rearrangement links TRBV6-6 to TRBJ2-2; D gene ambiguous. The source of this sequence is an adult in good health. The CDR3 reads CASSPPHSPGELFF. The CDR3 DNA sequence: TGTGCCAGCAGCCCACCCCATTCGCCCGGGGAGCTGTTTTTT.